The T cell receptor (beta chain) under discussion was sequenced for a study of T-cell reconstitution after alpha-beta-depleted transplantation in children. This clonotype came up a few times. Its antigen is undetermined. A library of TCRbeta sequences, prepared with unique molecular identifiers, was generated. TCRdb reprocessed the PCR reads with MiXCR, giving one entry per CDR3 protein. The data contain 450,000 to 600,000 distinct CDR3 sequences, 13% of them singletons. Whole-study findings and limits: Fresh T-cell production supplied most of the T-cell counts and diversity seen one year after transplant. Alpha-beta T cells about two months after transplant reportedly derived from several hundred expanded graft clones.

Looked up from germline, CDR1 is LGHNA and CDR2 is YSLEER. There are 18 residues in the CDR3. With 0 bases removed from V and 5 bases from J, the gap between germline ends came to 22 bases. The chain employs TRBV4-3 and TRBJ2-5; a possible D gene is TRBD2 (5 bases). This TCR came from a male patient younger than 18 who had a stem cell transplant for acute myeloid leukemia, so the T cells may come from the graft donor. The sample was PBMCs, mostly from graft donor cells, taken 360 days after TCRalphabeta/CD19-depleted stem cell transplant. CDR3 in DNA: TGCGCCAGCAGCCAAGATCCCACTGGAGCTAGCTCCGGGGAGACCCAGTACTTC. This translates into CASSQDPTGASSGETQYF.